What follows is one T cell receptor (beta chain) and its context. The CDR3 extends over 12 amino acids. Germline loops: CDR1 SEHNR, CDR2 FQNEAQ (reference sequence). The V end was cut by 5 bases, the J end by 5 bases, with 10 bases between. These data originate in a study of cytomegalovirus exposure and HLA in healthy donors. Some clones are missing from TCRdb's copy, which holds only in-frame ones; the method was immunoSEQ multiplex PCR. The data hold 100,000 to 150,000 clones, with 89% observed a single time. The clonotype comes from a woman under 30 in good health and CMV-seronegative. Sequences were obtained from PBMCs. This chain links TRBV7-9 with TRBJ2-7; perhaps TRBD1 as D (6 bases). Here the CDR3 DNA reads TGTGCCAGCAGCCTACAGGGCCACGAGCAGTACTTC. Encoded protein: CASSLQGHEQYF.